The clone carrying this TCR beta chain came up once. Recruited during active infection, patients (from Seattle) were subsequently followed longitudinally. Germline V gene lookup returns CDR1 KGHSH and CDR2 LQKENI. The germline V and J ends were trimmed by 2 bases and 0 bases, with 14 bases remaining between them. This CDR3 contains 16 residues. The data were taken from a study of blood T cell repertoires in COVID-19. Here immunoSEQ multiplex PCR was the method, and the copy in TCRdb shows in-frame clones only, minus some. The data hold under 150,000 clones, with more than 90% observed a single time. This receptor was taken from a man in his 60s with COVID-19, enrolled during active disease. Material: peripheral blood. The rearrangement links TRBV18 to TRBJ2-7; a weak D match, TRBD1 (5 bases). CDR3 amino acids: CASSPNTGEPSYEQYF. CDR3 DNA sequence: TGTGCCAGCTCACCAAATACAGGAGAACCCTCCTACGAGCAGTACTTC.